This T cell receptor beta chain was found in a study of T cells after yellow fever vaccination. Germline CDR1 reads MDHEN; CDR2 reads SYDVKM. CDR3 length equals 15 residues. V was clipped by 3 bases and J by 12 bases, with 21 bases between them. TCRdb re-derived calls from the 5' RACE reads in MiXCR, one entry per CDR3 protein. The repertoire holds some 250,000 distinct CDR3 sequences, less than 9% seen once, with over 0.65% in the top ten. The J gene is TRBJ2-1, the V gene TRBV28; possible D gene TRBD1, 5 bases. Sequences were derived from CD4+ T cells sorted from PBMCs, sampled 15 days after the yellow fever booster vaccination. This TCR derives from a man aged 30 to 39 who received the YFV17D yellow fever vaccine. CDR3: CASSFSGPASLGQFF. CDR3 in DNA: TGTGCCAGCAGTTTTTCAGGGCCAGCCTCCCTCGGGCAGTTCTTC.